The text below deals with one TCR beta chain. The antigen is unknown. This sample was taken from a study of long-term antiretroviral therapy in people with HIV. General study findings and limits: Patients on ART gained diversity, which nonetheless stayed below transplant donor controls.

Survey-level resolution applied to immunoSEQ assay v3.0. TCRdb's copy holds only in-frame clones and misses some; the assay was immunoSEQ multiplex PCR. The sample yields tens of thousands of clones, approximately 90% seen once. This CDR3 is 12 amino acids long. V was cut by 8 bases and J by 5 bases, with 11 bases left in between. CDR1 and CDR2 from the germline V gene are MNHNS and SASEGT. J is TRBJ2-3 and V is TRBV6-1; D uncertain. The sample in question was unsorted PBMCs, obtained 1.8 years after starting antiretroviral therapy. This TCR was recovered from a woman under 30 with HIV. CDR3 loop: CASLALGDTQYF. CDR3 coding DNA: TGTGCCAGCTTGGCCTTGGGAGATACGCAGTATTTT.